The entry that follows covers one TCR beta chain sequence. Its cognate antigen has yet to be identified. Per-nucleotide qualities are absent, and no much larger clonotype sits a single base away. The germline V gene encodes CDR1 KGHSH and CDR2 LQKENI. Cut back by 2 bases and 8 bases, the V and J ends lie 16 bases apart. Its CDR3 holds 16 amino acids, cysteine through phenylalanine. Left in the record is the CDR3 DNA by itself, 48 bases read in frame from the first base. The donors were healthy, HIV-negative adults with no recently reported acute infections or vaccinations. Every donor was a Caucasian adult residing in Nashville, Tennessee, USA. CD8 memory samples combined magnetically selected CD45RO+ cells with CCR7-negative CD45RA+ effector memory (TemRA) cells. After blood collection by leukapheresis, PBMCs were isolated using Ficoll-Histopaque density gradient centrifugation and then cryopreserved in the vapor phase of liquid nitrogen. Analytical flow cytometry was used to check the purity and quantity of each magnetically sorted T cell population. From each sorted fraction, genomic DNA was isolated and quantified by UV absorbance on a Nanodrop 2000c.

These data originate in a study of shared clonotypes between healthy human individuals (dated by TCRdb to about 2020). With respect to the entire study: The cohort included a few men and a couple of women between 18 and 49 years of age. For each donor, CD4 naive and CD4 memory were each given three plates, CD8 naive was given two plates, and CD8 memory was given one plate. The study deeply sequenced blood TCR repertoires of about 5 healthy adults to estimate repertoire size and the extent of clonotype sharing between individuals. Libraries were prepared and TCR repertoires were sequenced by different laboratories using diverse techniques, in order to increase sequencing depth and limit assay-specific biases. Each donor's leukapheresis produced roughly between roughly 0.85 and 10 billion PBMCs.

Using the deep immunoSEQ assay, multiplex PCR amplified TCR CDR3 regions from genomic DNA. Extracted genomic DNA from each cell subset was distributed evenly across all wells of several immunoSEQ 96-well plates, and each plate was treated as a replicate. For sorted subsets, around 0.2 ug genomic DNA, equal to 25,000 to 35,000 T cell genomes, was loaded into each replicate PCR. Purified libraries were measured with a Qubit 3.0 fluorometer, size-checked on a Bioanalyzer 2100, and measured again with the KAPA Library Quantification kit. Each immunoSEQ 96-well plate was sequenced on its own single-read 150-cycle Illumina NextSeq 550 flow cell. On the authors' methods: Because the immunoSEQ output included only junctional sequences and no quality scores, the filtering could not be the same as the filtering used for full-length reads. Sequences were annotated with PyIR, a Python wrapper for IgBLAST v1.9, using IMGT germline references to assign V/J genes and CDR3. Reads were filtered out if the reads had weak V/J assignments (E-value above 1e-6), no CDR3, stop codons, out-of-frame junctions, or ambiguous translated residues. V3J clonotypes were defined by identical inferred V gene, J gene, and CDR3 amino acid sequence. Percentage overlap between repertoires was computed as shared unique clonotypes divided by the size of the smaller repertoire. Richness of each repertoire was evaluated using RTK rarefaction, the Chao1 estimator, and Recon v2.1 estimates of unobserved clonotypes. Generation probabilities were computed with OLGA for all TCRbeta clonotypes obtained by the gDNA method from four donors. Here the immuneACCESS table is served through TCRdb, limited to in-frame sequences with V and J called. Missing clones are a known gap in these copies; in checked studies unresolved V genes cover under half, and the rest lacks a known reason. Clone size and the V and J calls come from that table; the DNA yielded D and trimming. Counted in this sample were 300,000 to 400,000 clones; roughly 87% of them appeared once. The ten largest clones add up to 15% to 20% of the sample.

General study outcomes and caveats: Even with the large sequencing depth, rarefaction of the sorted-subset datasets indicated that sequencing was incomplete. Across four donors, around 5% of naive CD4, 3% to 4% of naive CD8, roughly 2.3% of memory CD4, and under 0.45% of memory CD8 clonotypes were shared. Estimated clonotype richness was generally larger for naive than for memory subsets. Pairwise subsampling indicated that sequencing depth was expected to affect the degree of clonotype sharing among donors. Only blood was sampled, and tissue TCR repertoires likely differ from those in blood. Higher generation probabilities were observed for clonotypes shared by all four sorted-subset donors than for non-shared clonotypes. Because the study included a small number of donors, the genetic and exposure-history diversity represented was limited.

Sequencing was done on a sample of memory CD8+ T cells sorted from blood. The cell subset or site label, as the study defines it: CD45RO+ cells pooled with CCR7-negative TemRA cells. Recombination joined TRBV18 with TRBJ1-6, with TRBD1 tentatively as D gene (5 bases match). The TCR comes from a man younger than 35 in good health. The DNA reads TGTGCCAGCTCACCAAGAGGGAGACAGAGAGATTCACCCCTCCACTTT. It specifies CASSPRGRQRDSPLHF.